Sequencing of this TCR beta chain was carried out in a study of blood T cells in healthy people across ages. Together with a sample-barcoded 5' primer, a J-beta primer mix was included in a second PCR lasting about 7 to 12 cycles. TCRdb redid the calling of the 5' RACE reads with MiXCR, one entry per CDR3 protein. The sample gives 800,000 to 1,300,000 distinct CDR3 sequences, 20% to 25% of which show up once; 0.65% to 0.75% is in the top ten. This clonotype was counted between two and nine times. The CDR3 is made up of 13 amino acids. V was shortened by 9 bases and J by 4 bases, with 16 bases between the two germline ends. Germline CDR1 and CDR2: MNHEY and SVGAGI. This same sample was also part of a study on T cells of mothers and their children.

Input material: blood. This sequence joins TRBV6-5 and TRBJ2-7, with D maybe TRBD2 (6 bases). This clonotype was obtained from a girl aged 2 to 10 in good health. For the CDR3, the DNA is TGTGCCAGTTGCCGGGGGAAGAAGTACGAGCAGTACTTC. Translation: CASCRGKKYEQYF.